This T cell receptor (beta chain) was documented in a study of OX40 agonist ivuxolimab in advanced cancers. Study-wide background: Males comprised about 78% of the group, whose mean age was about 61 years (range about 20 to 85). Study results and caveats: Among the least clonally expanded were partial responders at 0.1-3.0 mg/kg. Clonal expansion was seen in CD4+ and CD8+ blood T cells by week 6 at 0.1 to 3.0 mg/kg.

Germline V gene lookup returns CDR1 GTSNPN and CDR2 SVGIG (reference sequence). The length of the CDR3 is 13 residues. Deletions cut 0 bases from V and 4 bases from J, with 9 bases between. No patient had autoimmune disease or received systemic immunosuppression. The repertoire was sequenced with immunoSEQ multiplex PCR; TCRdb's copy has only in-frame clones and lacks some. The table has over 55,000 clones, about 83% seen once. As to this clone: Its cognate antigen is unknown.

The sequence was obtained from an adult with an advanced solid tumor such as melanoma, head and neck, liver or kidney cancer. The chain combines TRBV30 with TRBJ1-1; D not certain. Sequences were derived from CD4+ or CD8+ T cells sorted from blood, sampled in a trial of the OX40 agonist ivuxolimab. The CDR3 DNA follows: TGTGCCTGGAGTGTAAGTAGGCTCACTGAAGCTTTCTTT. This codes for CAWSVSRLTEAFF.